This T cell receptor (beta chain) is from a study of blood T cells in healthy people across ages. About this clonotype: Antigen: not known.

Together with a sample-barcoded 5' primer, a J-beta primer mix was included in a second PCR lasting about 7 to 12 cycles. TCRdb ran MiXCR on the 5' RACE reads and lists one entry per CDR3 protein. The repertoire includes approximately 850,000 distinct CDR3 sequences, around two fifths of them detected once, and approximately 20% sits in the top ten. Findings and caveats of the study: Conclusively comparing naive with antigen-experienced cells was impossible with unsorted PBMCs.

Germline CDR1 and CDR2: ENHRY and SYGVKD. V was pared by 4 bases and J by 4 bases, with 13 bases between. This CDR3 comprises 15 residues. The sequence derives from a man in his 60s in good health. Material for sequencing was blood. This rearrangement joins TRBV10-3 to TRBJ2-2; the D gene is possibly TRBD2 (5 bases). The CDR3: CAISVEGPSTGELFF. DNA of the CDR3: TGTGCCATCAGTGTCGAGGGCCCGAGCACCGGGGAGCTGTTTTTT.